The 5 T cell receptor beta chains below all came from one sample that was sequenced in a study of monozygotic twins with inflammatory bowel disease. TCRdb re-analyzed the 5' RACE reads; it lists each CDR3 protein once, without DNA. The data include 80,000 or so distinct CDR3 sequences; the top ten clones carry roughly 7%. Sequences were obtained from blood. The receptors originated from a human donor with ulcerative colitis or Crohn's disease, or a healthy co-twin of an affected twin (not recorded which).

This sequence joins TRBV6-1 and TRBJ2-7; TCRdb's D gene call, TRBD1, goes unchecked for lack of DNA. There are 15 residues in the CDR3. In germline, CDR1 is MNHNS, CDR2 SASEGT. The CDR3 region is CASSGRSGAPPEQYF.

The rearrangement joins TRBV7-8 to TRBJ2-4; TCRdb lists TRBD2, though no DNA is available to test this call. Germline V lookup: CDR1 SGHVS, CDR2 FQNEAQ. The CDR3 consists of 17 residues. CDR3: CASSLVDERLQKNIQYF.

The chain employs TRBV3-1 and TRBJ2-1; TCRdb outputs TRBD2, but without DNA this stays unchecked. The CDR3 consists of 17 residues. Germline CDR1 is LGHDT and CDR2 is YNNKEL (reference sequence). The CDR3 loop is CASSQSATLATYNEQFF.

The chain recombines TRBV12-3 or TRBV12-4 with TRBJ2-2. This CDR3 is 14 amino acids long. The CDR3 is CASRFSGNTGELFF.

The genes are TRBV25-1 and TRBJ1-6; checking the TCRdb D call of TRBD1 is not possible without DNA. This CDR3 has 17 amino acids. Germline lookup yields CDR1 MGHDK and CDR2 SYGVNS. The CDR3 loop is CASSGPQTGFANSPLHF.